One and the same sample provided the 23 T cell receptor beta chains below, sequenced in a study of STAT5B mutations in CD4+ large granular lymphocyte leukemia (dated by TCRdb to the early 2020s). Libraries were made using the immunoSEQ multiplex PCR assay. Drawn from immuneACCESS, this table holds only the in-frame rearrangements with V and J called that TCRdb kept. Clones are partly lost; checked studies trace under half to an unresolved V gene and leave the rest unexplained. The sample table records more than 20,000 clones; around 80% of these occur just once. The ten biggest clones cover roughly 0.4% of the sample. Material: CD4+ T cells from blood buffy coats. The receptors originated from a human donor in good health.

The chain combines TRBV7-8 with TRBJ1-1, with D uncertain. The CDR3 has 14 residues. V was trimmed by 3 bases and J by 0 bases, leaving 8 bases between them. The germline CDR1 and CDR2 sequences are SGHVS and FQNEAQ. The CDR3 DNA reads TGTGCCAGCAGCTTGTGGCGGATGAACACTGAAGCTTTCTTT. Translating it yields CASSLWRMNTEAFF.

This sequence joins TRBV14 and TRBJ2-3; D gene uncertain. The CDR3 loop spans 16 amino acids. Germline V gene data show CDR1 as SGHDN and CDR2 as FVKESK. V lost 2 bases to trimming and J lost 1 base, with 13 bases between them. In DNA, the CDR3 is TGTGCCAGCAGCCAACGAGAGTTTTGGGGCACAGATACGCAGTATTTT. Translating gives CASSQREFWGTDTQYF.

J is TRBJ1-4 and V is TRBV15, with 8 nucleotides matching TRBD1. Trimming removed 2 bases from V and 3 bases from J; junction bases left unmatched: 2. Per germline, CDR1 LNHNV and CDR2 YYDKDF (reference sequence). The CDR3 covers 15 residues. This CDR3 is CATSRTGGPNEKLFF. CDR3 bases: TGTGCCACCAGCAGAACAGGGGGTCCTAATGAAAAACTGTTTTTT. Full variable domain (outside the CDR3, taken from reference TRBV15 and TRBJ1-4): DAMVIQNPRYQVTQFGKPVTLSCSQTLNHNVMYWYQQKSSQAPKLLFHYYDKDFNNEADTPDNFQSRRPNTSFCFLDIRSPGLGDTAMYLCATSRTGGPNEKLFFGSGTQLSVL.

The chain joins TRBV9 to TRBJ2-1; 7 nucleotides agree with TRBD2. CDR3 size: 18 residues. Germline V CDR1 and CDR2: SGDLS, YYNGEE. Unmatched junction bases numbered 11, after V lost 0 bases and J lost 2 bases. CDR3 bases: TGTGCCAGCAGCGTAGGGTTGGGTGATAGCGGGCCCTACAATGAGCAGTTCTTC. This encodes CASSVGLGDSGPYNEQFF. Together with reference TRBV9 and TRBJ2-1, the CDR3 gives the full variable domain: DSGVTQTPKHLITATGQRVTLRCSPRSGDLSVYWYQQSLDQGLQFLIQYYNGEERAKGNILERFSAQQFPDLHSELNLSSLELGDSALYFCASSVGLGDSGPYNEQFFGPGTRLTVL.

V is TRBV30 and J is TRBJ1-2; no firm D call. V gave up 2 bases and J gave up 7 bases, with 11 bases separating them. The CDR3 contains 12 residues. Germline V lookup: CDR1 GTSNPN, CDR2 SVGIG (reference sequence). The CDR3 nucleotides are TGTGCCTGGAGTCCCCACGGCAGTGGCTACACCTTC. The encoded protein is CAWSPHGSGYTF.

This chain links TRBV6-1 with TRBJ2-6; TRBD2 might be the D (5 bases). Germline CDR1 MNHNS, CDR2 SASEGT. The CDR3 totals 13 residues. With 10 bases removed from V and 2 bases from J, the gap between germline ends came to 9 bases. The CDR3 nucleotides are TGTGCCATCGGGATCCCTGGGGCCAACGTCCTGACTTTC. Translated, it gives CAIGIPGANVLTF.

In its sample, this clone was seen a few times. The chain links TRBV5-1 to TRBJ1-1, with D perhaps matching TRBD1 (6 bases). This CDR3 has 14 amino acids. Trimming took 4 bases from V and 1 from J, leaving 11 bases between them. Germline assignment: CDR1 SGHRS and CDR2 YFSETQ. DNA for the CDR3: TGCGCCAGCAGCCCTGACAGGAGGAACACTGAAGCTTTCTTT. Protein sequence: CASSPDRRNTEAFF.

The V call is TRBV9, the J call TRBJ1-3; D remains unclear. The germline gives CDR1 SGDLS, CDR2 YYNGEE. The length of the CDR3 is 14 residues. V shed 4 bases and J shed 0 bases, with 8 bases lying between them. Written as DNA, the CDR3 is TGTGCCAGCAGCCCTGCTAGCTCTGGAAACACCATATATTTT. It yields the protein CASSPASSGNTIYF.

The genes are TRBV6-5 and TRBJ1-2; D gene unclear. Germline assignment: CDR1 MNHEY and CDR2 SVGAGI. Trimming took 6 bases from V and 7 from J, leaving 12 bases between them. This CDR3 is 12 amino acids long. CDR3 sequence reads: CASRIDGFGYTF. The CDR3 coding sequence is TGTGCCAGCAGGATCGACGGGTTTGGCTACACCTTC.

The chain joins TRBV5-8 to TRBJ2-7; D gene unclear. CDR1 is SGHTS and CDR2 is YDEGEE in the germline V gene. There are 15 residues in the CDR3. Trimming cost V 0 bases and J 0 bases, with 10 bases left between them. The CDR3 here is CASSLVGQTSYEQYF. CDR3 coding DNA: TGTGCCAGCAGCTTGGTGGGTCAGACCTCCTACGAGCAGTACTTC. The variable domain in full, with the rest retrieved from reference TRBV5-8 and TRBJ2-7, is EAGVTQSPTHLIKTRGQQATLRCSPISGHTSVYWYQQALGLGLQFLLWYDEGEERNRGNFPPRFSGRQFPNYSSELNVNALELEDSALYLCASSLVGQTSYEQYFGPGTRLTVT.

The J gene is TRBJ2-3, the V gene TRBV7-9; 9 positions match TRBD2. Germline V gene sequence: CDR1 SEHNR, CDR2 FQNEAQ (reference sequence). V was clipped by 7 bases and J by 1 base; unmatched bases: 15. The CDR3 runs to 18 residues. For the CDR3, the DNA is TGTGCCAGCACCTCCGACTTACTCAGGACTAGCGGCACAGATACGCAGTATTTT. This sequence encodes CASTSDLLRTSGTDTQYF.

The chain employs TRBV11-3 and TRBJ2-7, with a tentative D call TRBD2 (5 bases). The V end lost 3 bases, the J end lost 3 bases, and 6 bases lay between the germline ends. Germline CDR1 and CDR2: SGHNT and YENEEA. The CDR3 loop spans 12 amino acids. Written as DNA, the CDR3 is TGTGCCAGCAGCTTCGGGGTCTACGAGCAGTACTTC. This encodes CASSFGVYEQYF.

This chain links TRBV19 with TRBJ1-2; D is undetermined. Trimming removed 6 bases from V and 7 bases from J, with 15 bases in between. From germline, CDR1 is LNHDA and CDR2 SQIVND (reference sequence). This CDR3 has 13 residues. For the CDR3, the DNA is TGTGCCAGTAGCCCGAGGCCCCAAGCTGGCTACACCTTC. Its translation: CASSPRPQAGYTF. The full variable domain, its missing parts supplied by reference TRBV19 and TRBJ1-2, is DGGITQSPKYLFRKEGQNVTLSCEQNLNHDAMYWYRQDPGQGLRLIYYSQIVNDFQKGDIAEGYSVSREKKESFPLTVTSAQKNPTAFYLCASSPRPQAGYTFGSGTRLTVV.

V and J are TRBV28 and TRBJ2-5; D may correspond to TRBD1 or TRBD2 (5 bases each). Germline assignment: CDR1 MDHEN and CDR2 SYDVKM. Trimming left V 1 base short and J 4 bases short, with 13 bases between. This CDR3 contains 15 residues. Here the CDR3 reads CASSLSQERGETQYF. The CDR3 bases are TGTGCCAGCAGTTTATCACAGGAGAGGGGAGAGACCCAGTACTTC.

The count of this clone is one. The V call is TRBV5-8, the J call TRBJ1-4; D is uncertain. This CDR3 has 16 amino acids. The germline CDR1 and CDR2 sequences are SGHTS and YDEGEE. V was pared by 4 bases and J by 2 bases, with 15 bases between. CDR3 sequence (DNA): TGTGCCAGCAGCCCGCGTCTTGGATCCACTAATGAAAAACTGTTTTTT. Protein product: CASSPRLGSTNEKLFF.

The chain joins TRBV9 to TRBJ2-5, with D perhaps TRBD2 (6 bases). Trimming stripped 3 bases from V and 4 bases from J, with 13 bases between. The length of the CDR3 is 14 residues. Germline CDR1 and CDR2: SGDLS and YYNGEE. This CDR3 reads CASSAYSGGETQYF. CDR3 DNA: TGTGCCAGCAGCGCATATAGCGGAGGAGAGACCCAGTACTTC. The whole variable domain, filled in from reference TRBV9 and TRBJ2-5, reads DSGVTQTPKHLITATGQRVTLRCSPRSGDLSVYWYQQSLDQGLQFLIQYYNGEERAKGNILERFSAQQFPDLHSELNLSSLELGDSALYFCASSAYSGGETQYFGPGTRLLVL.

DNA of the CDR3: TGCGCCAGCAGAGCCGCCGGGACAACCAACAATGAGCAGTTCTTC. This encodes CASRAAGTTNNEQFF. The V and J genes are TRBV5-1 and TRBJ2-1, with D tentatively TRBD1 (6 bases). V lost 5 bases and J 5 bases, leaving 17 bases between the germline ends. This CDR3 is built from 15 residues. From germline, CDR1 is SGHRS and CDR2 YFSETQ.

This chain connects TRBV11-3 to TRBJ2-1; unclear D gene. The CDR3 spans 14 residues. CDR1 is SGHNT and CDR2 is YENEEA in the germline V gene. Trimming took 3 bases from V and 4 from J, leaving 10 bases between them. CDR3 sequence (DNA): TGTGCCAGCAGCTTCGCCGGAACATACAATGAGCAGTTCTTC. Its protein product is CASSFAGTYNEQFF.

The chain joins TRBV6-6 to TRBJ2-1; 12 nucleotides agree with TRBD2. The CDR3 runs to 15 residues. V dropped 5 bases and J dropped 8; count of bases not matched to a gene: 7. The germline V gene encodes CDR1 MNHNY and CDR2 SVGAGI (reference sequence). CDR3: CASSDLAGGLDEQFF. As DNA, the CDR3 is TGTGCCAGCAGTGACCTAGCGGGAGGGTTGGATGAGCAGTTCTTC.

This clone was counted a single time. The chain recombines TRBV27 with TRBJ2-2; 10 nucleotides line up with TRBD2. The CDR3 is 15 residues long. Trimming removed 5 bases from V and 2 bases from J; junction bases left unmatched: 2. Germline V lookup: CDR1 MNHEY, CDR2 SMNVEV (reference sequence). Here the CDR3 reads CASSPSGRNTGELFF. Here the CDR3 DNA reads TGTGCCAGCAGTCCTAGCGGGAGAAACACCGGGGAGCTGTTTTTT.

The rearrangement joins TRBV7-8 to TRBJ2-7; TRBD1 is a possible D gene (6 bases). The CDR3 runs to 15 residues. The V end was cut by 4 bases, the J end by 1 base, with 14 bases between. The germline V gene encodes CDR1 SGHVS and CDR2 FQNEAQ. For the CDR3, the DNA is TGTGCCAGCAGCTCGGACAGAGCAAAATCCTACGAGCAGTACTTC. Residues: CASSSDRAKSYEQYF.

This chain connects TRBV6-1 to TRBJ2-5; the match to TRBD1 covers 7 bases. Losses at the gene ends were 8 bases for V and 2 bases for J; bases not matched to a gene: 8. This CDR3 spans 14 amino acids. CDR1 is MNHNS and CDR2 is SASEGT in the germline V gene. As DNA, the CDR3 is TGTGCCAGCGGACAACAGGGGTGGCAAGAGACCCAGTACTTC. Amino acid sequence: CASGQQGWQETQYF.

This clone is a singleton in its sample. This chain connects TRBV30 to TRBJ1-5; no reliable D call. The germline V gene encodes CDR1 GTSNPN and CDR2 SVGIG (reference sequence). CDR3 size: 16 residues. V shed 2 bases and J shed 0 bases, with 14 bases lying between them. The CDR3: CAWSPWGKDSNQPQHF. The CDR3 DNA follows: TGTGCCTGGAGTCCCTGGGGAAAGGATAGCAATCAGCCCCAGCATTTT. The full variable domain, in which reference TRBV30 and TRBJ1-5 provide the parts outside the CDR3, is SQTIHQWPATLVQPVGSPLSLECTVEGTSNPNLYWYRQAAGRGLQLLFYSVGIGQISSEVPQNLSASRPQDRQFILSSKKLLLSDSGFYLCAWSPWGKDSNQPQHFGDGTRLSIL.